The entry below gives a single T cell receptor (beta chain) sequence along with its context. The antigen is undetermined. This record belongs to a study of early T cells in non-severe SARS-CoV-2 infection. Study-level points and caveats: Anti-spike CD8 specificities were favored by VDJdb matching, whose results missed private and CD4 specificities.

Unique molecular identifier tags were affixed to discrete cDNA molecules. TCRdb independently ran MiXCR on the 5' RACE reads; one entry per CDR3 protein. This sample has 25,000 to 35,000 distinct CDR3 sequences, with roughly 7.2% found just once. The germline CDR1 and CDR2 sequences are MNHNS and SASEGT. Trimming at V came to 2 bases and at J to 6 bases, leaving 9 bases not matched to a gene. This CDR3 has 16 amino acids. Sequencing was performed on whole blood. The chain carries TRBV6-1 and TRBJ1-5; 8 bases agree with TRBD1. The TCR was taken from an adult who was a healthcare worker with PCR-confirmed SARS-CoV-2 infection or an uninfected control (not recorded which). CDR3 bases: TGTGCCAGCAGTGAACGGCCGGACAGGGTATCTCAGCCCCAGCATTTT. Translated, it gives CASSERPDRVSQPQHF.